This T cell receptor (beta chain) was recovered during a study of T cell repertoires in cytomegalovirus infection. This clonotype showed up just a few times. Antigen: not known. Germline loops: CDR1 GTSNPN, CDR2 SVGIG (reference sequence). The CDR3 spans 15 residues. The V end lost 3 bases, the J end lost 0 bases, and 13 bases lay between the germline ends. Overall study results and limits: CMV carriers with the relevant HLA were identified by cumulative public TCR beta family frequency. Ex vivo responses were dominated by HLA-C-restricted CMV-specific TCR beta clonotypes.

TCRdb processed the reads anew with MiXCR; each CDR3 protein has one entry. The sample lists roughly 500,000 distinct CDR3 sequences, 15% to 20% occurring once. The material sequenced was CD8+ T cells from PBMCs. This TCR was recovered from a human donor in good health (CMV status not recorded). Some clones in this sample may be carry-over from other donors' samples. The gene calls are TRBV30 and TRBJ2-3; weak D call: TRBD1 (7 bases). This CDR3 is CAWSAGQRSTDTQYF. The CDR3 DNA reads TGTGCCTGGAGCGCGGGACAGCGAAGCACAGATACGCAGTATTTT.